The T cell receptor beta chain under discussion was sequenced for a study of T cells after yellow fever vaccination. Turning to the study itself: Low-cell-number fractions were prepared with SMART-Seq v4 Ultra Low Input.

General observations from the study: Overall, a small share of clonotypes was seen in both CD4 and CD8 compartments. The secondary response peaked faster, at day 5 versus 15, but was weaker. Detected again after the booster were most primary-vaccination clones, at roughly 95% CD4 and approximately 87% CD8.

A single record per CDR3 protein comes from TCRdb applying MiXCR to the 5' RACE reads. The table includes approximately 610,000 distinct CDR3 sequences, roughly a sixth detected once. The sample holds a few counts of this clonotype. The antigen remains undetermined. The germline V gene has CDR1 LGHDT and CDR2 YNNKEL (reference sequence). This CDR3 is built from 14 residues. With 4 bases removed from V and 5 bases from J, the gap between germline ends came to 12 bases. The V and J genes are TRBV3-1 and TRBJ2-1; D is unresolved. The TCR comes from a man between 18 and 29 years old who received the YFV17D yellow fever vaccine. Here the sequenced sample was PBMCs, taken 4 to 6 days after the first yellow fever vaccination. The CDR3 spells CASSPPGRDNEQFF. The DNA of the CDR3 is TGTGCCAGCAGCCCCCCCGGACGGGACAATGAGCAGTTCTTC.